This TCR beta chain stems from a study of naive and memory T cell subsets. The beta constant-region primer was an equimolar mix of two oligonucleotides covering TRBC1 and TRBC2. Ligated cDNA was amplified by four rounds of PCR with nested alpha and beta constant-region primers and SP2. Using its own MiXCR run on the UMI-ligation and nested PCR reads, TCRdb lists one record per CDR3 protein. Found here are 120,000 to 150,000 distinct CDR3 sequences, 15% to 25% of them singletons; the top ten hold roughly 0.63%. Findings and caveats of the study: Especially in CD8 cells, naive repertoires contained a few larger clonotypes, possibly CD45RA-re-expressing memory cells.

This clonotype was observed a single time. Its specificity is unknown. The germline gene is not matched at one end of the junction; a read error may be the cause. This CDR3 contains 14 residues. The V and J genes are TRBV12-3 or TRBV12-4 and TRBJ2-7, with D maybe TRBD2 (5 bases). This clonotype originated in a human donor in good health. The sequenced material came from naive CD8+ T cells from blood. The CDR3 sequence: CASSFAPSSYKQYF. CDR3 nucleotide sequence: TGTGCCAGCAGTTTCGCTCCTAGCTCCTACAAGCAGTACTTC.